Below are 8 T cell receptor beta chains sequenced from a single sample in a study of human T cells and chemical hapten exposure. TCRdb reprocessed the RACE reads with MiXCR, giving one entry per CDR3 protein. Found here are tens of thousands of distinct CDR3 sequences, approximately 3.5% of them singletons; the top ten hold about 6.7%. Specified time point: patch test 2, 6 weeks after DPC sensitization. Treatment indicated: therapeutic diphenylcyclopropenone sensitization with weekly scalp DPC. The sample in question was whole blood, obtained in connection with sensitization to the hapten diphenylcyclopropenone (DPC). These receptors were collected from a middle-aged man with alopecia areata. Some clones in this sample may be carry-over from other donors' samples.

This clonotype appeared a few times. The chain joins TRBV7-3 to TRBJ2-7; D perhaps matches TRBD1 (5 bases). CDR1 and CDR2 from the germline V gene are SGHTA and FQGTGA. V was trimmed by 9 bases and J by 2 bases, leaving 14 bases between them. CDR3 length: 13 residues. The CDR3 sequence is CARRTDSPYEQYF. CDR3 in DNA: TGTGCCAGGAGGACCGACAGCCCCTACGAGCAGTACTTC.

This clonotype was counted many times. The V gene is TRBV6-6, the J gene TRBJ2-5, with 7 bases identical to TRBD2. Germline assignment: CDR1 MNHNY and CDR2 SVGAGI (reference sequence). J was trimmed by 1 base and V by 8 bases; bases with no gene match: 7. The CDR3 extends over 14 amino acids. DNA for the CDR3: TGTGCCAGCTACAGCCCTAGCGGCCAAGAGACCCAGTACTTC. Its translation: CASYSPSGQETQYF.

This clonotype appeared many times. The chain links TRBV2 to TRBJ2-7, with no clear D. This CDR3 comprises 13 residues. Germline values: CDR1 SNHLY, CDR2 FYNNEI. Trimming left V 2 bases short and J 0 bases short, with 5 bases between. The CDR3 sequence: CASSERSSYEQYF. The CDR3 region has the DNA TGTGCCAGCAGTGAAAGAAGCTCCTACGAGCAGTACTTC.

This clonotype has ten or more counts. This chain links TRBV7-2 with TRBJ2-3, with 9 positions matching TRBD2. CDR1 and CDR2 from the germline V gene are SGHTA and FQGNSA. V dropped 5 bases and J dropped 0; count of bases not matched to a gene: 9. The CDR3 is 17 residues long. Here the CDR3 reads CASSRMGLAISTDTQYF. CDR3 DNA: TGTGCCAGCAGCCGAATGGGACTAGCTATTAGCACAGATACGCAGTATTTT.

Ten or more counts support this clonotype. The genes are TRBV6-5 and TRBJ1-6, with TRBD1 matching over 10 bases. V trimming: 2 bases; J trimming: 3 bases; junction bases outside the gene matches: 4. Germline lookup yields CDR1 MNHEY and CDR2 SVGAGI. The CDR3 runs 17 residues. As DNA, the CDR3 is TGTGCCAGCAGTTACGTGCGGACAGGGGGCTATAATTCACCCCTCCACTTT. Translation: CASSYVRTGGYNSPLHF.

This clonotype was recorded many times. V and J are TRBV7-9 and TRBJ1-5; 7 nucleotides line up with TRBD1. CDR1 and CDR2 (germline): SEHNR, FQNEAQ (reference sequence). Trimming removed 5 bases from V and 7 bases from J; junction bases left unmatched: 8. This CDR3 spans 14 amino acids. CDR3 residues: CASSQGGAGQPQHF. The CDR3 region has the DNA TGTGCCAGCAGCCAAGGGGGCGCGGGGCAGCCCCAGCATTTT.

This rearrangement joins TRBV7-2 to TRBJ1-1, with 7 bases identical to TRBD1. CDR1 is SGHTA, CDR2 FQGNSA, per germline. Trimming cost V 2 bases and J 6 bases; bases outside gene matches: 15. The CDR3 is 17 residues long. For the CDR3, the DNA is TGTGCCAGCAGCTTATTTCGACAGGGATGGAACAGGGCTGAAGCTTTCTTT. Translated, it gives CASSLFRQGWNRAEAFF.

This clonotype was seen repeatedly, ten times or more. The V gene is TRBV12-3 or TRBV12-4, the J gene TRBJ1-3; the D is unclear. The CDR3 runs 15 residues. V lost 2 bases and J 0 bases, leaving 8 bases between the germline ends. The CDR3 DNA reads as TGTGCCAGCAGTTTAAGCTTTCCCTCTGGAAACACCATATATTTT. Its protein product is CASSLSFPSGNTIYF.